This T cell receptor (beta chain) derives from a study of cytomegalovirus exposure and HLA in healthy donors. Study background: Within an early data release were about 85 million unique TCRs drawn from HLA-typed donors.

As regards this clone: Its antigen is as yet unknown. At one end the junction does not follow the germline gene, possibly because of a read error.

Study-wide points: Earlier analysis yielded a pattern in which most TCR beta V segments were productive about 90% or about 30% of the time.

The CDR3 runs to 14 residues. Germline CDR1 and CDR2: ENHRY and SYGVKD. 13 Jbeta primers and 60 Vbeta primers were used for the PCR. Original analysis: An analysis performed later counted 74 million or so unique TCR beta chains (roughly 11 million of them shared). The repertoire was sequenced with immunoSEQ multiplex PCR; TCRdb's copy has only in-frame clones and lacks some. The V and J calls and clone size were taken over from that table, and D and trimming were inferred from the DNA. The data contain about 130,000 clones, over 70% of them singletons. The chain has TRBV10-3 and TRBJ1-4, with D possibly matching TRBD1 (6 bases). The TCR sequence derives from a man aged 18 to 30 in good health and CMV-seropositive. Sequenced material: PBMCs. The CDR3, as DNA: TGTGCCATCAGTGAGTCGAAAGGTGGGGGCGTATACCGATTT. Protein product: CAISESKGGGVYRF.